This T cell receptor (beta chain) was obtained from a study of T cells after yellow fever vaccination. The study made its TCR cDNA through 5'RACE template switching. That step introduced a universal primer site along with UMIs. TCRdb called the 5' RACE reads again in MiXCR, with one record for every CDR3 protein. The sample includes a few hundred thousand distinct CDR3 sequences, approximately 4.3% of them seen just once. In germline, CDR1 is MRHNA, CDR2 SNTAGT. The CDR3 extends over 12 amino acids. V was shortened by 3 bases and J by 9 bases, with 11 bases between the two germline ends. On this clonotype: Its antigen is still unknown.

Whole-study results and caveats: Reappearance after the booster was observed for most primary-vaccination clones (96% CD4, more than 70% CD8). Secondary responses were weaker yet peaked faster, day 5 versus 15. A small proportion of clonotypes was detected in both the CD4 and CD8 compartments.

This chain connects TRBV6-4 to TRBJ1-1; D is unresolved. Sequences were derived from PBMCs, sampled 15 days after the yellow fever booster vaccination. The receptor comes from a young man who received the YFV17D yellow fever vaccine. CDR3 sequence: CASSEGGGQAFF. DNA of the CDR3: TGTGCCAGCAGTGAAGGAGGAGGACAAGCTTTCTTT.